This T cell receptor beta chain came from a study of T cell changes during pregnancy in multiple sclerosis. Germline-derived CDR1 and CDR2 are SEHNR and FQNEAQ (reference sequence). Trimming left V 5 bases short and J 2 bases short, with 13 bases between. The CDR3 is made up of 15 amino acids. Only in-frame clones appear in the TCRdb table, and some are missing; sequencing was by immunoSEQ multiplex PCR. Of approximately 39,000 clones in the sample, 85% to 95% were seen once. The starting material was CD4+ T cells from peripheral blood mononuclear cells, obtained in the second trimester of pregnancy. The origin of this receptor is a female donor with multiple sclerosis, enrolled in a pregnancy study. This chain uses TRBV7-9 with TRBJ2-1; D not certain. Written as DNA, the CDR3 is TGTGCCAGCAGCCTTGAGACTGACCCCTACAATGAGCAGTTCTTC. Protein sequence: CASSLETDPYNEQFF.